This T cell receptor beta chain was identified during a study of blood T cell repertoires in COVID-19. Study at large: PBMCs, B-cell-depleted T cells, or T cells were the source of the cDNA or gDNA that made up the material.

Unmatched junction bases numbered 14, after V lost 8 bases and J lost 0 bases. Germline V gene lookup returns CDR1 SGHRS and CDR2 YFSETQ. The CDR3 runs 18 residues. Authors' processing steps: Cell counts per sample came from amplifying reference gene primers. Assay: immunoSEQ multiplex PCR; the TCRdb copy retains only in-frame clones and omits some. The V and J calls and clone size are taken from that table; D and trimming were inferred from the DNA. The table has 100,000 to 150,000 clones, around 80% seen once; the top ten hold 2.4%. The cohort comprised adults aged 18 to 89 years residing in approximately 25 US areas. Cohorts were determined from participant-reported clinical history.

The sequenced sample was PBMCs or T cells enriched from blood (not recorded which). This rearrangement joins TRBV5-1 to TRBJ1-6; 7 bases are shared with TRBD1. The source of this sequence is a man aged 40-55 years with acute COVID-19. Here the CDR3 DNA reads TGCGCCAGTATCAACACAGGGGCCCCAAGCTCCTATAATTCACCCCTCCACTTT. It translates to CASINTGAPSSYNSPLHF.